The 2 T cell receptor beta chains below come from one sample, sequenced in a study of cytomegalovirus exposure and HLA in healthy donors (dated by TCRdb to the late 2010s). Library construction relied on the immunoSEQ multiplex PCR assay. A mixture of 60 forward primers for TCR Vbeta segments and 13 reverse primers for TCR Jbeta segments was used in the multiplex PCR. TCRdb's version of the immuneACCESS table is confined to in-frame rearrangements and falls short of the full clone set. An unresolved V gene accounts for under half of the shortfall where checked; the remainder is of unknown origin. Recorded for this sample are about 110,000 clones; about 90% of them occurred a single time. Approximately 2% of the sample belongs to the ten largest clones. The sequenced sample consisted of PBMCs. The receptors were gathered from a man aged 35 to 55 in good health and CMV-seronegative.

The rearrangement joins TRBV5-6 to TRBJ2-2; possible D gene TRBD1, 5 bases. The CDR3 is 13 amino acids. V lost 2 bases, J lost 5 bases, and 7 bases lay in between. Germline CDR1 SGHDT, CDR2 YYEEEE. The CDR3 is CASSFAGTGELFF. CDR3 in DNA: TGTGCCAGCAGCTTTGCAGGGACCGGGGAGCTGTTTTTT.

V gene TRBV9 combines with J gene TRBJ2-7; 10 positions match TRBD1. V lost 3 bases, J lost 5 bases, and 8 bases stayed unmatched. This CDR3 contains 15 residues. CDR1 is SGDLS and CDR2 is YYNGEE in the germline V gene. CDR3 sequence: CASSGRDRGVDEQYF. CDR3 nucleotides: TGTGCCAGCAGCGGACGGGACAGGGGTGTCGACGAGCAGTACTTC.